This is a list of T cell receptor beta chains from one sample in a study of post-analysis software for immune sequencing data. TCRdb ran MiXCR on the PCR reads and lists one entry per CDR3 protein. The sample records some 500,000 distinct CDR3 sequences, roughly 45% being singletons. Source material: blood. The source of these receptors is a girl aged 10-17 years with multiple sclerosis. The CDR3 runs from the conserved cysteine through the conserved F or W. A D gene is named only where the DNA matches it firmly. Size values are once, few and many counts, or a class for expanded clones, and some rows have none.

size,length,V,J,D,CDR3,DNA
-,15,TRBV7-2,TRBJ2-6,-,CASSLTRVGANVLTF,TGTGCCAGCAGCTTAACCAGGGTTGGGGCCAACGTCCTGACTTTC
-,16,TRBV28,TRBJ1-6,-,CASRAAAGQGNSPLHF,TGTGCCAGCAGGGCCGCTGCGGGACAAGGAAATTCACCCCTCCACTTT
-,16,TRBV12-3/TRBV12-4,TRBJ2-7,TRBD2,CASRGRRGSGHYEQYF,TGTGCCAGCAGGGGGCGCCGGGGTAGCGGGCATTACGAGCAGTACTTC
-,15,TRBV28,TRBJ2-3,TRBD2,CASSLASGSGDTQYF,TGTGCCAGCAGTTTAGCTAGCGGGAGCGGAGATACGCAGTATTTT
few,18,TRBV7-9,TRBJ2-6,-,CASSLASSHNSGANVLTF,TGTGCCAGCAGCTTAGCGAGCAGCCACAACTCTGGGGCCAACGTCCTGACTTTC
-,13,TRBV9,TRBJ1-1,-,CASSVVEGSEAFF,TGTGCCAGCAGCGTAGTCGAAGGTTCTGAAGCTTTCTTT
-,13,TRBV7-3,TRBJ2-3,TRBD2,CASRAGGGDTQYF,TGTGCCAGCAGAGCGGGAGGGGGAGATACGCAGTATTTT
-,16,TRBV7-9,TRBJ2-7,TRBD2,CASSPRPGTSTYEQYF,TGTGCCAGCAGCCCACGCCCCGGGACTAGTACCTACGAGCAGTACTTC
-,17,TRBV9,TRBJ2-1,-,CASSADPGSDSYNEQFF,TGTGCCAGCAGCGCCGACCCGGGATCCGACTCCTACAATGAGCAGTTCTTC
-,15,TRBV20-1,TRBJ2-1,TRBD2,CSAILAGGRYNEQFF,TGCAGTGCAATACTAGCGGGAGGGCGTTACAATGAGCAGTTCTTC
-,14,TRBV20-1,TRBJ2-7,TRBD2,CSVVTSGGSYEQYF,TGCAGTGTAGTTACTAGCGGAGGGTCCTACGAGCAGTACTTC
-,18,TRBV28,TRBJ1-6,-,CASSLPRGLGSYNSPLHF,TGTGCCAGCAGTTTACCCAGGGGATTGGGCTCCTATAATTCACCCCTCCACTTT
-,15,TRBV7-9,TRBJ2-3,TRBD1,CASSLLTGGRDTQYF,TGTGCCAGCAGCTTATTAACAGGGGGGAGAGATACGCAGTATTTT
few,15,TRBV7-2,TRBJ2-7,-,CASSPYRDIAYEQYF,TGTGCCAGCAGCCCATACCGGGACATCGCCTACGAGCAGTACTTC
-,14,TRBV20-1,TRBJ2-1,-,CSATTTGQSATQFF,TGCAGTGCTACCACGACAGGCCAGAGCGCGACCCAGTTCTTC
few,17,TRBV29-1,TRBJ1-2,TRBD1,CSAYETGTGRSVYGYTF,TGCAGCGCTTATGAGACCGGGACAGGGAGGTCGGTATATGGCTACACCTTC
few,13,TRBV20-1,TRBJ1-2,TRBD1,CSAGQGHNYGYTF,TGCAGTGCTGGACAGGGGCATAACTATGGCTACACCTTC
few,14,TRBV19,TRBJ2-2,-,CASTLGGLTGELFF,TGTGCCAGTACCCTGGGGGGGCTCACCGGGGAGCTGTTTTTT
few,17,TRBV5-1,TRBJ1-5,-,CASSPSPLTVTHQPQHF,TGCGCCAGCAGCCCTTCCCCCTTGACAGTCACGCATCAGCCCCAGCATTTT
-,16,TRBV4-2,TRBJ2-1,-,CASSHLNGSSYNEQFF,TGTGCCAGCAGCCATCTAAACGGGAGCTCCTACAATGAGCAGTTCTTC
-,14,TRBV24-1,TRBJ1-1,-,CATNSGHQNTEAFF,TGTGCCACCAACTCGGGACACCAGAACACTGAAGCTTTCTTT
-,16,TRBV12-3/TRBV12-4,TRBJ2-7,-,CASSWAGSSGTYEQYF,TGTGCCAGCAGTTGGGCAGGGAGTAGTGGGACCTACGAGCAGTACTTC
few,15,TRBV5-1,TRBJ2-1,TRBD2,CASSLSGRAEGEQFF,TGCGCCAGCAGCCTAAGCGGGAGGGCCGAGGGTGAGCAGTTCTTC
few,16,TRBV9,TRBJ1-1,-,CASSVYGGKENTEAFF,TGTGCCAGCAGCGTTTACGGGGGGAAAGAGAACACTGAAGCTTTCTTT
-,19,TRBV3-1,TRBJ1-6,-,CASSQTPGGIGTYNSPLHF,TGTGCCAGCAGCCAGACCCCGGGTGGGATAGGCACCTATAATTCACCCCTCCACTTT
many,14,TRBV6-5,TRBJ2-7,-,CASSPVGQGYEQYF,TGTGCCAGCAGCCCAGTGGGGCAGGGCTACGAGCAGTACTTC
few,13,TRBV28,TRBJ2-5,-,CASSLEHEETQYF,TGTGCCAGCAGTTTAGAACACGAAGAGACCCAGTACTTC
-,14,TRBV7-2,TRBJ2-7,-,CASSLEGGPHEQYF,TGTGCCAGCAGCTTAGAAGGGGGGCCTCACGAGCAGTACTTC
-,14,TRBV20-1,TRBJ2-7,-,CSAINRNSGYEQYF,TGCAGTGCTATTAACAGGAACTCCGGCTACGAGCAGTACTTC
-,14,TRBV25-1,TRBJ2-2,-,CASSETGVAGELFF,TGTGCCAGCAGTGAAACGGGAGTGGCCGGGGAGCTGTTTTTT
-,16,TRBV19,TRBJ2-5,-,CASRNSPGAGQETQYF,TGTGCCAGTAGGAATTCCCCTGGAGCCGGCCAAGAGACCCAGTACTTC
-,12,TRBV15,TRBJ1-1,-,CATGGLNTEAFF,TGTGCCACCGGGGGGTTGAACACTGAAGCTTTCTTT
-,14,TRBV5-6,TRBJ2-7,TRBD2,CASSAGLAVGEQYF,TGTGCCAGCAGCGCGGGACTAGCAGTCGGCGAGCAGTACTTC
-,14,TRBV5-1,TRBJ2-7,TRBD1,CASSAPTGMGEQYF,TGCGCCAGCAGCGCTCCGACAGGGATGGGCGAGCAGTACTTC
few,14,TRBV20-1,TRBJ2-7,TRBD2,CSASGLAGKYEQYF,TGCAGTGCTAGTGGGCTAGCGGGAAAATACGAGCAGTACTTC
-,15,TRBV11-1,TRBJ2-1,TRBD1,CASSPDRGPVFEQFF,TGTGCCAGCAGCCCCGACAGGGGGCCCGTGTTTGAGCAGTTCTTC
-,16,TRBV5-1,TRBJ2-7,-,CASSPAWDTASYEQYF,TGCGCCAGCAGCCCCGCTTGGGACACCGCCTCCTACGAGCAGTACTTC
-,15,TRBV20-1,TRBJ2-5,-,CSASPIQGPQETQYF,TGCAGTGCTAGTCCGATACAGGGACCTCAAGAGACCCAGTACTTC
-,13,TRBV5-1,TRBJ1-2,-,CASSLPEGGGYTF,TGCGCCAGCAGCCTGCCCGAGGGGGGTGGCTACACCTTC
-,14,TRBV12-3/TRBV12-4,TRBJ2-3,-,CASRLAGVGDTQYF,TGTGCCAGCAGACTCGCAGGGGTGGGGGATACGCAGTATTTT
-,17,TRBV28,TRBJ1-2,-,CASSLSTVSGANYGYTF,TGTGCCAGCAGTTTATCGACAGTTTCAGGGGCTAACTATGGCTACACCTTC
-,13,TRBV18,TRBJ2-5,-,CASSRSNSETQYF,TGTGCCAGCTCACGGTCGAATTCAGAGACCCAGTACTTC
-,11,TRBV20-1,TRBJ2-5,-,CSSWEKETQYF,TGCAGTTCATGGGAGAAAGAGACCCAGTACTTC
few,13,TRBV10-3,TRBJ2-3,TRBD2,CAIRLSGEYTQYF,TGTGCCATCAGGCTTAGCGGGGAGTATACGCAGTATTTT
few,11,TRBV29-1,TRBJ2-7,TRBD1,CSRGQGNEQYF,TGCAGCAGAGGACAGGGCAATGAGCAGTACTTC
-,15,TRBV18,TRBJ2-7,-,CASSPTRFGEREQYF,TGTGCCAGCTCACCAACCAGGTTCGGTGAGCGCGAGCAGTACTTC
-,15,TRBV9,TRBJ1-2,-,CASSLMAGSNYGYTF,TGTGCCAGCAGCCTAATGGCAGGCTCTAACTATGGCTACACCTTC
-,14,TRBV5-1,TRBJ1-6,TRBD1,CASSGQGANSPLHF,TGCGCCAGCAGCGGCCAGGGGGCTAATTCACCCCTCCACTTT
-,14,TRBV20-1,TRBJ2-7,-,CSAKGDRQIYEQYF,TGCAGTGCCAAGGGAGACCGACAAATATACGAGCAGTACTTC
-,15,TRBV12-3/TRBV12-4,TRBJ1-5,TRBD1,CASSLAQGGRQPQHF,TGTGCCAGCAGTTTAGCGCAGGGGGGGCGTCAGCCCCAGCATTTT
few,11,TRBV25-1,TRBJ2-1,TRBD1,CASSAGTGQFF,TGTGCCAGCAGCGCCGGGACAGGGCAGTTCTTC
-,14,TRBV28,TRBJ1-4,-,CASGSFGTAEKLFF,TGTGCCAGCGGGTCATTCGGGACGGCTGAAAAACTGTTTTTT
-,14,TRBV20-1,TRBJ1-2,-,CSARPTGRNYGYTF,TGCAGTGCTAGACCTACAGGGCGGAACTATGGCTACACCTTC
-,12,TRBV9,TRBJ2-5,-,CASSVANGEQYF,TGTGCCAGCAGCGTAGCTAACGGGGAGCAGTACTTC
few,15,TRBV7-2,TRBJ2-5,-,CASSYQGGHQETQYF,TGTGCCAGCAGCTACCAGGGGGGGCACCAAGAGACCCAGTACTTC
-,18,TRBV20-1,TRBJ2-3,TRBD2,CSARATSGRALGADTQYF,TGCAGTGCTAGGGCTACTAGCGGGAGGGCCCTCGGCGCAGATACGCAGTATTTT
-,14,TRBV27,TRBJ2-7,TRBD1,CASSIPGQNYEQYF,TGTGCCAGCAGTATCCCGGGACAGAACTACGAGCAGTACTTC
few,13,TRBV12-3/TRBV12-4,TRBJ2-1,-,CASNRDSYNEQFF,TGTGCCAGTAACAGGGACTCCTACAATGAGCAGTTCTTC
-,16,TRBV12-3/TRBV12-4,TRBJ2-5,-,CASSPRQIGYRETQYF,TGTGCCAGCAGCCCGCGACAGATCGGGTACAGAGAGACCCAGTACTTC
-,16,TRBV28,TRBJ2-1,TRBD2,CASSSPSGRRYNEQFF,TGTGCCAGCAGTTCCCCTAGCGGGAGAAGGTACAATGAGCAGTTCTTC